Listed below are T cell receptor beta chains from one sample, sequenced in a study of blood T cell repertoires in COVID-19. Measured with immunoSEQ multiplex PCR; TCRdb has only the in-frame clones, and not every one. This table holds about 89,000 clones, 75% to 85% found once. The sequenced sample consisted of peripheral blood. These receptors were collected from a woman of 80 years or more with acute or convalescent COVID-19. CDR3s include the opening cysteine and the closing phenylalanine or tryptophan. D genes are given only for firm matches. Only some rows state a clone size, as once, few, many or a class for expanded clones.

v_call	d_call	clone_size	j_call	cdr3_aa	cdr3_nt
TRBV7-2	TRBD2	NA	TRBJ2-1	CASSLDGAGGFGEQFF	TGTGCCAGCAGCTTAGATGGAGCGGGAGGTTTCGGTGAGCAGTTCTTC
TRBV10-3	NA	once	TRBJ1-1	CAISGGRGEAFF	TGTGCCATCAGTGGAGGCAGGGGTGAAGCTTTCTTT
TRBV14	TRBD1	NA	TRBJ2-2	CASSQGVGQGNTGELFF	TGTGCCAGCAGCCAAGGGGTCGGACAGGGAAACACCGGGGAGCTGTTTTTT
TRBV3-1/TRBV3-2	TRBD1	NA	TRBJ2-1	CASSQGTGGSYNEQFF	TGTGCCAGCAGCCAGGGAACAGGGGGCTCCTACAATGAGCAGTTCTTC
TRBV19	TRBD1	NA	TRBJ1-1	CASSRQGSTEAFF	TGTGCCAGTAGTCGACAGGGGAGTACTGAAGCTTTCTTT
TRBV11-2	NA	once	TRBJ2-3	CASSGASLYF	TGTGCCAGCAGCGGAGCCTCTTTGTATTTT
TRBV19	NA	NA	TRBJ2-2	CASRIAPRPFVVNTGELFF	TGTGCCAGTAGAATAGCCCCGCGGCCATTCGTCGTTAACACCGGGGAGCTGTTTTTT
TRBV24-1	TRBD2	NA	TRBJ2-1	CATSVSSGRAGQFF	TGTGCCACCAGTGTGTCTAGCGGGAGGGCGGGGCAGTTCTTC
TRBV5-4	NA	NA	TRBJ1-2	CASSLAGERGYTF	TGTGCCAGCAGCTTGGCCGGAGAAAGGGGCTACACCTTC
TRBV19	NA	NA	TRBJ2-7	CASSKAGTLTYEQYF	TGTGCCAGTAGTAAGGCCGGGACACTTACCTACGAGCAGTACTTC
TRBV6-1	NA	NA	TRBJ1-2	CASSDASYRGYTF	TGTGCCAGCAGTGACGCCTCGTACCGGGGCTACACCTTC
TRBV19	TRBD1	NA	TRBJ2-5	CASSWDRGDWETQYF	TGTGCCAGTAGCTGGGACAGGGGGGATTGGGAGACCCAGTACTTC
TRBV6-5	TRBD1	NA	TRBJ2-5	CASSWGHRGQETQYF	TGTGCCAGCAGTTGGGGGCACAGGGGGCAAGAGACCCAGTACTTC
TRBV7-9	TRBD1	NA	TRBJ2-2	CASSAPGQGRAGELFF	TGTGCCAGCAGCGCCCCGGGACAGGGAAGGGCCGGGGAGCTGTTTTTT
TRBV3-1/TRBV3-2	NA	NA	TRBJ2-7	CASSQDGVGGQYEQYF	TGTGCCAGCAGCCAAGACGGGGTCGGGGGGCAGTACGAGCAGTACTTC
TRBV29-1	TRBD1	NA	TRBJ2-5	CSADRGQETQYF	TGCAGCGCGGACAGGGGGCAAGAGACCCAGTACTTC
TRBV19	NA	NA	TRBJ1-5	CASSPPPGQSYQPQHF	TGTGCCAGTAGTCCCCCCCCGGGACAATCTTATCAGCCCCAGCATTTT